This TCR beta chain emerged from a study of CD8 T cells in ankylosing spondylitis. One entry per CDR3 protein, called by TCRdb with MiXCR from the 5' RACE reads. This table has about 170,000 distinct CDR3 sequences, roughly 18% appearing once. This clonotype was detected many times. Sequencing was carried out using blood, either unsorted or a sorted T cell fraction (not recorded which). The sequence came from a male donor with ankylosing spondylitis or in good health (not recorded which).

The CDR3 loop reads CASSNRVYGYTF. CDR3 DNA: TGTGCCAGCAGTAACAGGGTCTATGGCTACACCTTC. The V gene is TRBV12-3 or TRBV12-4, the J gene TRBJ1-2, with a tentative D call TRBD1 (6 bases). V lost 5 bases, J lost 4 bases, and 8 bases lay in between. The CDR3 consists of 12 residues.